One and the same sample provided the 31 T cell receptor beta chains below, sequenced in a study of post-analysis software for immune sequencing data. Regarding the study as a whole: Four to six TRBV segments appeared more often in patients than in controls, and TRBV5-6, TRBV5-1 and TRBV20-1 were among these.

cDNA libraries of TCR beta carried unique molecular identifiers. MiXCR was run by TCRdb on the PCR reads, yielding one entry per CDR3 protein. The profile shows 550,000 to 700,000 distinct CDR3 sequences, about 40% of them singletons. For these TCRs, the target antigens are not known. The sequencing sample was made of blood. Receptors originate from a girl between 10 and 17 years old with multiple sclerosis.

This chain links TRBV12-3 or TRBV12-4 with TRBJ2-7; TRBD1 matches 7 bases. This CDR3 has 15 residues. Germline trimming cut 3 bases from V and 0 bases from J; bases unmatched to any gene: 5. CDR3 residues: CASSLGRGSSYEQYF. The CDR3 DNA sequence: TGTGCCAGCAGTTTGGGCAGGGGGAGCTCCTACGAGCAGTACTTC.

The CDR3 region is CASSPRTVTYNSPLHF. The CDR3 DNA sequence: TGTGCCAGCAGTCCCCGAACAGTTACATATAATTCACCCCTCCACTTT. This chain links TRBV6-1 with TRBJ1-6; the D is unclear. Per the germline V gene, CDR1 is MNHNS and CDR2 is SASEGT. Trimming stripped 5 bases from V and 4 bases from J, with 15 bases between. This CDR3 spans 16 amino acids.

V is TRBV7-2 and J is TRBJ2-1; 10 nucleotides line up with TRBD2. The V segment lost 7 bases and the J segment 5 bases; nucleotides outside the gene matches: 8. The CDR3 spans 15 residues. CDR1 and CDR2 (germline): SGHTA, FQGNSA. CDR3 bases: TGTGCCAGCACCCTTGGGACTAGCGTTCACAATGAGCAGTTCTTC. Amino acids: CASTLGTSVHNEQFF.

The chain recombines TRBV20-1 with TRBJ2-1, with 8 bases aligning to TRBD2. The CDR3 consists of 16 residues. CDR1 is DFQATT, CDR2 SNEGSKA, per germline (reference sequence). The J segment lost 0 bases and the V segment lost 5 bases, leaving 9 bases of the junction unmatched. The DNA of the CDR3 is TGCAGTGCTCATGATCAGCGGGGGAGCTCCTACAATGAGCAGTTCTTC. Its protein product is CSAHDQRGSSYNEQFF.

This clonotype was seen only a few times. The chain couples TRBV12-3 or TRBV12-4 to TRBJ2-1; unclear D gene. V was clipped by 6 bases and J by 9 bases, with 12 bases between them. There are 12 residues in the CDR3. The DNA of the CDR3 is TGTGCCAGCAGCCCCCGGGTTGGTGAGCAGTTCTTC. Protein product: CASSPRVGEQFF.

This clonotype was found a few times. The chain is built from TRBV6-6 and TRBJ1-2; possible D gene TRBD1, 5 bases. The V and J ends lost 5 bases and 5 bases respectively, with 15 bases between them. Germline assignment: CDR1 MNHNY and CDR2 SVGAGI (reference sequence). The CDR3 has 14 residues. The CDR3 region is CASSDPQGRYGYTF. The CDR3, as DNA: TGTGCCAGCAGTGACCCCCAGGGAAGATATGGCTACACCTTC.

This sequence joins TRBV12-3 or TRBV12-4 and TRBJ2-3; no clear D. The CDR3 is 13 amino acids. V shed 3 bases and J shed 5 bases, with 9 bases lying between them. The CDR3 DNA reads TGTGCCAGCAGTTTGCAGGAGAAAGATACGCAGTATTTT. Translating it yields CASSLQEKDTQYF.

The sample holds a few counts of this clonotype. The V call is TRBV5-1, the J call TRBJ2-3; TRBD2 matches 11 bases. This CDR3 has 16 amino acids. The trim removed 5 bases at V and 5 bases at J, leaving 10 bases unmatched. The germline gives CDR1 SGHRS, CDR2 YFSETQ. The chain's CDR3 is CASRPITSGGRDTQYF. DNA for the CDR3: TGCGCCAGCAGACCAATTACTAGCGGGGGTCGAGATACGCAGTATTTT.

This clonotype occurred a few times. This chain joins TRBV29-1 and TRBJ1-1, with D hard to call. Trimming shortened V by 2 bases and J by 0 bases, and 10 bases separated the two germline ends. The CDR3 is 14 residues long. From germline, CDR1 is SQVTM and CDR2 ANQGSEA. The CDR3 region is CSVERRDLNTEAFF. DNA for the CDR3: TGCAGCGTTGAAAGAAGGGATCTGAACACTGAAGCTTTCTTT. The variable domain in full, completed from reference TRBV29-1 and TRBJ1-1, reads SAVISQKPSRDICQRGTSLTIQCQVDSQVTMMFWYRQQPGQSLTLIATANQGSEATYESGFVIDKFPISRPNLTFSTLTVSNMSPEDSSIYLCSVERRDLNTEAFFGQGTRLTVV.

The rearrangement uses TRBV12-3 or TRBV12-4 and TRBJ1-2, with a weak D call TRBD1 (5 bases). The CDR3 contains 13 residues. Trimming took off 3 bases at V and 12 bases at J, with 17 bases between the two ends. The CDR3 region is CASSLGPTEVHTF. CDR3 in DNA: TGTGCCAGCAGTTTGGGTCCGACAGAGGTCCACACCTTC.

The J gene is TRBJ2-4, the V gene TRBV5-1, with 8 bases lining up with TRBD2. Gene TRBJ2-7 matches the end of the DNA better, so the J call may be wrong. Germline assignment: CDR1 SGHRS and CDR2 YFSETQ. The length of the CDR3 is 14 residues. This chain's CDR3 is CASSDTGGPSEQYF. The CDR3 DNA is TGCGCCAGCAGCGATACGGGAGGGCCATCCGAGCAGTACTTC.

The table lists this clonotype with a few counts. A read error may explain this, as a much larger clone is one base away. The chain links TRBV6-1 to TRBJ2-1, with TRBD1 matching over 7 bases. The closer fit of TRBJ2-7 to the DNA end suggests the J call may be wrong. The germline V gene encodes CDR1 MNHNS and CDR2 SASEGT. This CDR3 has 17 residues. The chain's CDR3 is CASTETEGAGTYNEQYF. The CDR3 coding sequence is TGTGCCAGCACCGAGACCGAGGGGGCCGGCACCTACAATGAGCAGTACTTC.

This chain joins TRBV28 and TRBJ1-5, with a weak D call TRBD1 (6 bases). The CDR3 sequence is 12 residues long. The V gene's germline CDR1 is MDHEN and CDR2 SYDVKM. V gave up 2 bases and J gave up 14 bases, with 13 bases separating them. The DNA of the CDR3 is TGTGCCAGCAGTTTAACCCGACAGGTTGAGCATTTT. Encoded protein: CASSLTRQVEHF.

The rearrangement links TRBV6-1 to TRBJ2-5, with no clear D. V lost 7 bases and J lost 4, with 4 bases in between. The CDR3 is 10 amino acids. Germline V lookup: CDR1 MNHNS, CDR2 SASEGT. This CDR3 reads CASKRETQYF. The CDR3 region has the DNA TGTGCCAGCAAACGAGAGACCCAGTACTTC.

This clonotype was seen more than once but under ten times. DNA of the CDR3: TGTGCCAGCAGCCAATCCTCGGGAAACTACGAGCAGTACTTC. Encoded protein: CASSQSSGNYEQYF. V gene TRBV4-2 combines with J gene TRBJ2-7; maybe TRBD2 (5 bases). V lost 2 bases, J lost 3 bases, and 11 bases lay in between. The CDR3 sequence is 14 residues long. Germline-derived CDR1 and CDR2 are LGHNA and YNFKEQ.

The gene calls are TRBV7-9 and TRBJ2-5, with 10 bases matching TRBD1. This CDR3 is 17 amino acids long. Germline-derived CDR1 and CDR2 are SEHNR and FQNEAQ (reference sequence). The ends lost 2 bases at V and 13 bases at J; junction bases unmatched: 19. CDR3 nucleotides: TGTGCCAGCAGCTTAATACATAGGCGGGACAGGGGTGGCGAGCTGTACTTC. Its protein product is CASSLIHRRDRGGELYF. The variable domain in full, with the rest retrieved from reference TRBV7-9 and TRBJ2-5, is DTGVSQNPRHKITKRGQNVTFRCDPISEHNRLYWYRQTLGQGPEFLTYFQNEAQLEKSRLLSDRFSAERPKGSFSTLEIQRTEQGDSAMYLCASSLIHRRDRGGELYFGPGTRLLVL.

This clonotype was counted only a few times. This chain connects TRBV11-2 to TRBJ2-7; possible D gene TRBD2, 5 bases. The ends were cut back, 2 bases at V and 0 bases at J, with 14 bases in the middle. This CDR3 has 16 residues. The germline V gene has CDR1 SGHAT and CDR2 FQNNGV. The CDR3 DNA reads TGTGCCAGCAGCTTATACCCCGGGAAAAGCTCCTACGAGCAGTACTTC. Translating it yields CASSLYPGKSSYEQYF. The full variable domain, in which reference TRBV11-2 and TRBJ2-7 provide the parts outside the CDR3, is EAGVAQSPRYKIIEKRQSVAFWCNPISGHATLYWYQQILGQGPKLLIQFQNNGVVDDSQLPKDRFSAERLKGVDSTLKIQPAKLEDSAVYLCASSLYPGKSSYEQYFGPGTRLTVT.

This clonotype was observed once. The chain carries TRBV27 and TRBJ1-6; D is unclear. Trimming left V 5 bases short and J 11 bases short, with 22 bases between. Germline assignment: CDR1 MNHEY and CDR2 SMNVEV (reference sequence). This CDR3 is 16 amino acids long. The CDR3 DNA sequence: TGTGCCAGCAGTCCACAGACCGGAGGTAGTCATGCACCCCTCCACTTT. This encodes CASSPQTGGSHAPLHF.

This clonotype was recorded a few times. The CDR3 coding sequence is TGTGCCAGCAGCTCCGGACTACCACAAGAGACCCAGTACTTC. This encodes CASSSGLPQETQYF. The chain joins TRBV13 to TRBJ2-5; maybe TRBD2 (6 bases). The germline gives CDR1 PRHDT, CDR2 FYEKMQ (reference sequence). The CDR3 is 14 amino acids. The ends were cut back, 4 bases at V and 2 bases at J, with 11 bases in the middle.

This sequence joins TRBV6-5 and TRBJ2-2, with 7 bases aligning to TRBD1. J gave up 0 bases and V 7 bases, and 8 bases lay outside the gene matches. The V gene's germline CDR1 is MNHEY and CDR2 SVGAGI. This CDR3 spans 16 amino acids. The CDR3 sequence is CASNVLGQTNTGELFF. The CDR3 DNA follows: TGTGCCAGCAATGTACTGGGACAGACGAACACCGGGGAGCTGTTTTTT.

The CDR3 nucleotides read TGCGCCAGCAGCCAAGTTGCCACCGAGTCTATGAACACTGAAGCTTTCTTT. This sequence encodes CASSQVATESMNTEAFF. The chain carries TRBV4-1 and TRBJ1-1; D gene uncertain. Trimming left V 1 base short and J 0 bases short, with 15 bases between. Germline values: CDR1 MGHRA, CDR2 YSYEKL. The CDR3 spans 17 residues.

V gene TRBV2 combines with J gene TRBJ1-6; D unclear. Trimming removed 1 base from V and 0 bases from J, with 7 bases in between. The CDR3 sequence is 16 residues long. Germline CDR1 and CDR2: SNHLY and FYNNEI. CDR3 sequence reads: CASSEEGTSYNSPLHF. The CDR3 DNA reads TGTGCCAGCAGTGAAGAGGGCACCTCCTATAATTCACCCCTCCACTTT. Complete variable domain (other parts from reference TRBV2 and TRBJ1-6): EPEVTQTPSHQVTQMGQEVILRCVPISNHLYFYWYRQILGQKVEFLVSFYNNEISEKSEIFDDQFSVERPDGSNFTLKIRSTKLEDSAMYFCASSEEGTSYNSPLHFGNGTRLTVT.

This clonotype was detected only a few times. The J gene is TRBJ2-5, the V gene TRBV10-3; maybe TRBD2 (6 bases). Germline values: CDR1 ENHRY, CDR2 SYGVKD. The CDR3 is 15 residues long. Trimming took off 6 bases at V and 1 base at J, with 15 bases between the two ends. The CDR3 here is CAISSSLSGQETQYF. The CDR3 DNA reads as TGTGCCATCAGCTCGAGCCTTAGCGGCCAAGAGACCCAGTACTTC.

The V call is TRBV29-1, the J call TRBJ1-4, with D possibly matching TRBD1 (6 bases). CDR1 is SQVTM and CDR2 is ANQGSEA in the germline V gene. The CDR3 runs to 13 residues. The V gene lost 6 bases and the J gene lost 8 bases, with 16 bases spanning the gap. CDR3 protein: CSVGQSLMEKLFF. As DNA, the CDR3 is TGCAGCGTCGGACAGTCTCTCATGGAAAAACTGTTTTTT.

The chain employs TRBV20-1 and TRBJ1-2; TRBD1 agrees at 7 bases. V lost 6 bases and J lost 9; bases outside the gene matches: 16. The CDR3 is made up of 14 amino acids. Germline CDR1 and CDR2: DFQATT and SNEGSKA (reference sequence). CDR3 region: CSAKSGTADGSYTF. The CDR3 DNA sequence: TGCAGTGCCAAGTCTGGGACAGCGGACGGGAGCTACACCTTC.

This clonotype has just a few counts. The gene calls are TRBV6-6 and TRBJ2-5; a possible D gene is TRBD1 (6 bases). The CDR3 is 15 residues long. Germline assignment: CDR1 MNHNY and CDR2 SVGAGI (reference sequence). V gave up 4 bases and J gave up 2 bases, with 14 bases separating them. The CDR3 reads CASSSQTGGQETQYF. The CDR3 DNA is TGTGCCAGCAGTTCCCAGACAGGCGGGCAAGAGACCCAGTACTTC.

This clonotype came up once. The CDR3 DNA reads as TGTGCCAGCAGCGGACAGGGGACTCATGGCTACACCTTC. It yields the protein CASSGQGTHGYTF. The chain has TRBV2 and TRBJ1-2, with 9 bases identical to TRBD1. The germline CDR1 and CDR2 sequences are SNHLY and FYNNEI. Trimming cost V 6 bases and J 6 bases; bases outside gene matches: 5. This CDR3 has 13 residues.

Only a few counts were recorded for this clonotype. The CDR3 loop is CASSQGDRGQKSGYTF. The CDR3 DNA reads TGCGCCAGCAGCCAAGGTGACAGGGGGCAAAAGAGTGGCTACACCTTC. The V gene is TRBV4-1, the J gene TRBJ1-2; 10 bases fit TRBD1. J gave up 7 bases and V 1 base, and 9 bases lay outside the gene matches. The CDR3 extends over 16 amino acids. CDR1 and CDR2 (germline): MGHRA, YSYEKL.

The rearrangement joins TRBV6-2 or TRBV6-3 to TRBJ1-2; D is perhaps TRBD1 (5 bases). Between the trimmed V and J ends, which lost 4 bases and 4 bases, there was a span of 16 bases. The CDR3 sequence is 15 residues long. Germline V CDR1 and CDR2: MNHEY, SVGEGT. This CDR3 is CASSLSGAGGYGYTF. CDR3 DNA sequence: TGTGCCAGCAGTTTAAGCGGGGCCGGCGGCTATGGCTACACCTTC.

This clonotype was found a few times. The chain has TRBV5-1 and TRBJ1-1, with 11 bases fitting TRBD1. J was trimmed by 3 bases and V by 0 bases; bases with no gene match: 16. In germline, CDR1 is SGHRS, CDR2 YFSETQ. This CDR3 spans 20 amino acids. This CDR3 reads CASSLVGDRGIARGDTEAFF. CDR3 nucleotide sequence: TGCGCCAGCAGCTTGGTCGGGGACAGGGGGATAGCAAGGGGGGACACTGAAGCTTTCTTT.

This clonotype showed up many times. This chain joins TRBV5-1 and TRBJ2-7; possibly TRBD1 for D (6 bases). V lost 1 base and J 2 bases, leaving 10 bases between the germline ends. The CDR3 length is 14 residues. Per the germline V gene, CDR1 is SGHRS and CDR2 is YFSETQ. The CDR3 region is CASSLQGNPYEQYF. CDR3 DNA sequence: TGCGCCAGCAGCTTGCAGGGGAACCCCTACGAGCAGTACTTC.